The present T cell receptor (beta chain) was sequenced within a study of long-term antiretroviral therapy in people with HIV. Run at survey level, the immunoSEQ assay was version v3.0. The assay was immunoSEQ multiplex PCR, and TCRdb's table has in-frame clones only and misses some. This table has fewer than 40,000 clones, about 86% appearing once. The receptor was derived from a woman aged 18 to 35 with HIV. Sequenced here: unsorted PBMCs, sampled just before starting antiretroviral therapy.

The CDR3 bases are TGTGCCAGCAGCCAAGCGGCTAGCGGAACCTACGAGCAGTACTTC. Amino acid sequence: CASSQAASGTYEQYF. The J gene is TRBJ2-7, the V gene TRBV4-2; 7 bases map to TRBD2. The CDR3 loop spans 15 amino acids. Looked up from germline, CDR1 is LGHNA and CDR2 is YNFKEQ. V shed 1 base, J shed 2 bases, and the junction held 5 bases outside the gene matches.